This T cell receptor (beta chain) was identified during a study of cytomegalovirus exposure and HLA in healthy donors. The study's findings and limits: Evidence from a later analysis indicated that most CMV-associated TCR beta chains looked HLA-restricted.

Notes on this clone: The target antigen is unknown.

The PCR was carried out with 60 Vbeta primers and 13 Jbeta primers. Sequenced by immunoSEQ multiplex PCR; TCRdb stores in-frame clones only, minus some. The sample has 150,000 to 200,000 clones, more than 75% seen once. The CDR3 has 15 amino acids. Germline assignment: CDR1 SEHNR and CDR2 FQNEAQ (reference sequence). With V trimmed by 7 bases and J by 5 bases, 7 bases remained unmatched. What was sequenced was PBMCs. This sequence joins TRBV7-9 and TRBJ2-1; 11 bases fit TRBD2. The TCR was taken from a woman aged 40 to 50 in good health and CMV-seronegative. Written as DNA, the CDR3 is TGTGCCAGCACTCCGACTAGCGGGAACAACAATGAGCAGTTCTTC. It is translated as CASTPTSGNNNEQFF.